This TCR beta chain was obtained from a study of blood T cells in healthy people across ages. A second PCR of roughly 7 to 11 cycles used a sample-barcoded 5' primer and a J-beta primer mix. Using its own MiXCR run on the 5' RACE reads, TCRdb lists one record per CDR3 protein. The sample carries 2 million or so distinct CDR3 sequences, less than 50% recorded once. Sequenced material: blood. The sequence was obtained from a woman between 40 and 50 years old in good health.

The CDR3 DNA is TGTGCCAGCAGCGTAGGAGGACGGGGAGACTCCTACGAGCAGTACTTC. This translates into CASSVGGRGDSYEQYF. This rearrangement joins TRBV9 to TRBJ2-4; tentatively, D is TRBD2 (5 bases). The DNA end is a closer match to TRBJ2-7, so the J assignment may be wrong. This CDR3 spans 16 amino acids. From germline, CDR1 is SGDLS and CDR2 YYNGEE.